This TCR beta chain was sequenced in a study of T cells in Graves' hyperthyroidism and ophthalmopathy. Findings of the study overall: The blood repertoire included most of the expanded thyroid clonotypes above 0.001. Ophthalmopathy, as predicted by the model, came a median around 6 months after the prediction.

RNA transcripts provided the source from which TCR beta CDR3 regions were amplified. During a first-round RT-PCR of the TCR CDR3, the HTBI primer set was used. From the multiplex PCR reads, TCRdb called clonotypes with MiXCR, one entry per CDR3 protein. The sample records about 610,000 distinct CDR3 sequences, approximately 15% being singletons. Ophthalmopathy cases met thresholds of Clinical Activity Score at least 3, NOSPECS grade at least 4 and duration under 3 months. Those patients with uncontrolled infection, other autoimmune disease, pregnancy or lactation were excluded. Germline assignment: CDR1 DFQATT and CDR2 SNEGSKA (reference sequence). CDR3 length equals 11 residues. The V gene lost 3 bases and the J gene lost 8 bases, with 7 bases spanning the gap. Comments on this clonotype: The antigen remains undetermined.

The specimen was blood. The V call is TRBV20-1, the J call TRBJ1-4; D uncertain. The source of this sequence is a woman aged 40 to 55 with Graves' ophthalmopathy. The CDR3 coding sequence is TGCAGTGCTAGGGTTTGGGAAAAACTGTTTTTT. Residues: CSARVWEKLFF.